The 5 T cell receptor beta chains presented below share a single source sample, sequenced in a study of PD-L1 blockade in urothelial cancer. Repertoires were generated with immunoSEQ multiplex PCR, while TCRdb's copy carries only in-frame clones and drops some. The data show roughly 45,000 clones, around 90% seen once. The sample consisted of PBMCs, taken around atezolizumab (anti-PD-L1) treatment. The receptors were sampled from an older woman with urothelial cancer.

The chain has TRBV19 and TRBJ2-5, with 14 nucleotides matching TRBD2. CDR1 is LNHDA and CDR2 is SQIVND in the germline V gene (reference sequence). V lost 4 bases, J lost 4 bases, and 5 bases stayed unmatched. The CDR3 spans 16 residues. The chain's CDR3 is CASSKGLAGAAETQYF. The CDR3, as DNA: TGTGCCAGTAGTAAGGGACTAGCGGGGGCCGCAGAGACCCAGTACTTC.

The chain is built from TRBV7-9 and TRBJ2-7; 7 bases agree with TRBD1. Per the germline V gene, CDR1 is SEHNR and CDR2 is FQNEAQ (reference sequence). This CDR3 has 13 residues. V trimming: 5 bases; J trimming: 5 bases; junction bases outside the gene matches: 6. In DNA, the CDR3 is TGTGCCAGCAGCCGACAGGGAGTAAACGAGCAGTACTTC. Protein: CASSRQGVNEQYF.

V and J are TRBV6-6 and TRBJ1-3; a possible D gene is TRBD1 (6 bases). Germline V gene lookup returns CDR1 MNHNY and CDR2 SVGAGI (reference sequence). The CDR3 totals 15 residues. Trimming cost V 2 bases and J 6 bases, with 14 bases left between them. CDR3 DNA sequence: TGTGCCAGCAGTTACCCCAGTACAGGGATAAACACCATATATTTT. This translates into CASSYPSTGINTIYF.

This clone was recorded once. The chain joins TRBV10-1 to TRBJ2-7, with a weak D call TRBD2 (5 bases). Germline-derived CDR1 and CDR2 are WNHNN and SYGVQD (reference sequence). This CDR3 region has 15 residues. Trimming pared 3 bases from V and 0 bases from J, leaving 12 bases between. This CDR3 is CASSEGPAGSYEQYF. In nucleotides, the CDR3 is TGCGCCAGCAGTGAAGGGCCTGCGGGCTCCTACGAGCAGTACTTC.

The gene calls are TRBV6-5 and TRBJ2-7; D perhaps matches TRBD1 (5 bases). This CDR3 is built from 14 residues. The V end lost 5 bases, the J end lost 4 bases, and 15 bases lay between the germline ends. Germline CDR1 MNHEY, CDR2 SVGAGI. The CDR3 region has the DNA TGTGCCAGCAGTCCAACATCAGGGATATACGAGCAGTACTTC. Its translation: CASSPTSGIYEQYF.